These 26 T cell receptor beta chains were sequenced from one sample in a study of shared clonotypes between healthy human individuals. Clones were sequenced by immunoSEQ multiplex PCR, and TCRdb holds only the in-frame ones, with some missing. The repertoire has about 480,000 clones, around 74% of them found once; the top ten carry approximately 12%. The source material was PBMCs. These receptors were collected from a middle-aged woman in good health. Some clones in this sample may be carry-over from other donors' samples.

The genes are TRBV2 and TRBJ2-1, with no clear D. CDR3 length equals 13 residues. V dropped 11 bases and J dropped 0 bases, with 11 bases sitting between them. Germline V gives CDR1 SNHLY, CDR2 FYNNEI. The CDR3 loop is CAATTSSYNEQFF. As DNA, the CDR3 is TGTGCCGCCACGACCAGCTCCTACAATGAGCAGTTCTTC. Based on the CDR3 plus reference TRBV2 and TRBJ2-1, the full variable domain is EPEVTQTPSHQVTQMGQEVILRCVPISNHLYFYWYRQILGQKVEFLVSFYNNEISEKSEIFDDQFSVERPDGSNFTLKIRSTKLEDSAMYFCAATTSSYNEQFFGPGTRLTVL.

Notes on this clone: Other DNA sequences of this sample code for an identical CDR3. The chain couples TRBV30 to TRBJ2-6; D call uncertain. The CDR3 is made up of 13 amino acids. V lost 0 bases, J lost 4 bases, and 4 bases lay in between. The germline CDR1 and CDR2 sequences are GTSNPN and SVGIG (reference sequence). CDR3 nucleotide sequence: TGTGCCTGGAGTGTAGGAGGGGCCAACGTCCTGACTTTC. Amino acids: CAWSVGGANVLTF.

The rearrangement uses TRBV5-1 and TRBJ2-7, with D possibly being TRBD2 (5 bases). The CDR3 extends over 13 amino acids. V was clipped by 1 base and J by 6 bases, with 11 bases between them. Germline V gene data show CDR1 as SGHRS and CDR2 as YFSETQ. CDR3 DNA sequence: TGCGCCAGCAGCTTGCAGACTACCCGCGAGCAGTACTTC. Translating gives CASSLQTTREQYF.

This rearrangement joins TRBV7-3 to TRBJ1-4; D might be TRBD1 (6 bases). V lost 5 bases and J 3 bases, leaving 10 bases between the germline ends. Per the germline V gene, CDR1 is SGHTA and CDR2 is FQGTGA. This CDR3 is 14 amino acids long. The CDR3 region has the DNA TGTGCCAGCAGCGCGGACAGCTCTAATGAAAAACTGTTTTTT. Protein sequence: CASSADSSNEKLFF.

The chain combines TRBV6-1 with TRBJ2-4; 7 bases agree with TRBD2. With 1 base clipped from V and 0 bases from J, the junction kept 18 bases outside the gene matches. The CDR3 is 21 amino acids. The germline gives CDR1 MNHNS, CDR2 SASEGT. The CDR3 coding sequence is TGTGCCAGCAGTGAAGAGGTCAGTACGCTTAGGACTAGGGGAGCCAAAAACATTCAGTACTTC. Translated, it gives CASSEEVSTLRTRGAKNIQYF.

The chain employs TRBV6-5 and TRBJ2-7, with D perhaps being TRBD1 or TRBD2 (5 bases each). CDR1 is MNHEY, CDR2 SVGAGI, per germline. Trimming shortened V by 6 bases and J by 2 bases, and 14 bases separated the two germline ends. The CDR3 has 14 amino acids. CDR3 sequence reads: CASRGTSPAYEQYF. The CDR3 bases are TGTGCCAGCAGGGGGACCTCCCCAGCCTACGAGCAGTACTTC.

This chain joins TRBV9 and TRBJ1-3; tentative D call: TRBD1 (5 bases). V lost 0 bases and J 4 bases, leaving 17 bases between the germline ends. CDR1 is SGDLS and CDR2 is YYNGEE in the germline V gene. This CDR3 is built from 17 residues. The CDR3 reads CASSVAPGVEFGNTIYF. The DNA for the CDR3 is TGTGCCAGCAGCGTAGCTCCGGGGGTTGAATTCGGAAACACCATATATTTT.

V gene TRBV19 combines with J gene TRBJ1-1, with a possible D match to TRBD1 (6 bases). CDR3 size: 14 residues. From germline, CDR1 is LNHDA and CDR2 SQIVND (reference sequence). The ends were cut back, 6 bases at V and 3 bases at J, with 14 bases in the middle. The CDR3 here is CASRLTGMDTEAFF. CDR3 nucleotides: TGTGCCAGTAGATTAACAGGGATGGACACTGAAGCTTTCTTT.

The chain combines TRBV19 with TRBJ2-1, with 7 bases lining up with TRBD1. The CDR3 spans 16 residues. Per germline, CDR1 LNHDA and CDR2 SQIVND (reference sequence). V dropped 4 bases and J dropped 4; count of bases not matched to a gene: 10. The CDR3 nucleotides are TGTGCCAGTAGTACTAGGGGCGACAGGGTATACAATGAGCAGTTCTTC. It encodes CASSTRGDRVYNEQFF.

The J gene is TRBJ1-1, the V gene TRBV5-4; D is ambiguous. V was cut by 4 bases and J by 0 bases, with 10 bases left in between. The CDR3 has 14 amino acids. Per germline, CDR1 SGHNT and CDR2 YYREEE (reference sequence). CDR3: CASSPTELNTEAFF. The DNA for the CDR3 is TGTGCCAGCAGCCCCACTGAGCTGAACACTGAAGCTTTCTTT.

There are a few counts of this clone. The rearrangement links TRBV6-7 to TRBJ1-5; D remains ambiguous. TRBV6-7 is an ORF; its function is uncertain. The germline V and J ends were trimmed by 7 bases and 7 bases, with 17 bases remaining between them. The CDR3 is 14 residues long. CDR3 bases: TGTGCCAGCAAGGTGCCCACAACTAAACAGCCCCAGCATTTT. Translation gives CASKVPTTKQPQHF.

The DNA for the CDR3 is TGTGCCAGCGGTCTTAGGCCGATGGATGAAAAACTGTTTTTT. As protein: CASGLRPMDEKLFF. The V call is TRBV7-8, the J call TRBJ1-4, with D uncertain. Germline values: CDR1 SGHVS, CDR2 FQNEAQ. V lost 8 bases and J lost 6, with 16 bases in between. This CDR3 region has 14 residues.

The chain links TRBV5-6 to TRBJ1-5; weak D call: TRBD1 (5 bases). The CDR3 contains 13 residues. The V end was cut by 0 bases, the J end by 6 bases, with 7 bases between. Per germline, CDR1 SGHDT and CDR2 YYEEEE. In DNA, the CDR3 is TGTGCCAGCAGCTTGGATGGGGGTCAGCCCCAGCATTTT. This encodes CASSLDGGQPQHF.

The gene calls are TRBV18 and TRBJ2-5, with TRBD2 matching 9 bases. CDR1 and CDR2 (germline): KGHSH, LQKENI. The CDR3 covers 17 residues. Unmatched junction bases numbered 12, after V lost 3 bases and J lost 4 bases. CDR3 residues: CASSPISLSGSGETQYF. As DNA, the CDR3 is TGTGCCAGCTCACCCATCTCTCTTAGCGGGAGCGGAGAGACCCAGTACTTC.

CDR3 sequence reads: CASKDSPNQPQHF. The CDR3, as DNA: TGTGCCAGCAAAGACAGTCCCAATCAGCCCCAGCATTTT. V and J are TRBV28 and TRBJ1-5, with D possibly matching TRBD1 (5 bases). Trimming shortened V by 7 bases and J by 3 bases, and 10 bases separated the two germline ends. Germline CDR1 is MDHEN and CDR2 is SYDVKM. The CDR3 has 13 amino acids. The full variable domain, in which reference TRBV28 and TRBJ1-5 provide the parts outside the CDR3, is DVKVTQSSRYLVKRTGEKVFLECVQDMDHENMFWYRQDPGLGLRLIYFSYDVKMKEKGDIPEGYSVSREKKERFSLILESASTNQTSMYLCASKDSPNQPQHFGDGTRLSIL.

Points on this clone: Other nucleotide sequences in the sample specify the same CDR3. The CDR3 reads CAWRGGPNTEAFF. In nucleotides, the CDR3 is TGTGCCTGGAGGGGGGGCCCGAACACTGAAGCTTTCTTT. This rearrangement joins TRBV30 to TRBJ1-1, with D maybe TRBD1 (6 bases). CDR1 and CDR2 from the germline V gene are GTSNPN and SVGIG (reference sequence). Trimming shortened V by 3 bases and J by 1 base, and 9 bases separated the two germline ends. This CDR3 has 13 amino acids.

The V call is TRBV2, the J call TRBJ1-4; possible D gene TRBD1, 6 bases. CDR1 SNHLY and CDR2 FYNNEI come from the germline V gene. The V gene lost 4 bases and the J gene lost 0 bases, with 6 bases spanning the gap. CDR3 length equals 14 residues. CDR3: CASSGTATNEKLFF. CDR3 DNA sequence: TGTGCCAGCAGTGGGACAGCAACTAATGAAAAACTGTTTTTT.

The rearrangement joins TRBV5-5 to TRBJ2-1, with 9 bases lining up with TRBD1. Germline V lookup: CDR1 SGHKS, CDR2 YYEKEE (reference sequence). The CDR3 loop spans 16 amino acids. V was clipped by 7 bases and J by 6 bases; unmatched bases: 14. The CDR3: CASHIPGQGLTNEQFF. Written as DNA, the CDR3 is TGTGCCAGCCATATACCGGGACAGGGTTTAACCAATGAGCAGTTCTTC.

This clone was detected only a few times. The V call is TRBV2, the J call TRBJ1-5; D ambiguous. This CDR3 region has 14 residues. Trimming took off 3 bases at V and 0 bases at J, with 6 bases between the two ends. Germline V lookup: CDR1 SNHLY, CDR2 FYNNEI. CDR3 bases: TGTGCCAGCAGTGATGTGGCTAGCAATCAGCCCCAGCATTTT. It encodes CASSDVASNQPQHF.

The chain is built from TRBV30 and TRBJ2-3; TRBD1 aligns across 7 bases. This CDR3 has 13 amino acids. CDR1 GTSNPN and CDR2 SVGIG come from the germline V gene (reference sequence). V was pared by 4 bases and J by 5 bases, with 6 bases of the junction left unmatched. CDR3: CAWKTGNLDTQYF. The CDR3 bases are TGTGCCTGGAAGACAGGGAATTTAGATACGCAGTATTTT.

Concerning this clone itself: Other nucleotide sequences in the sample specify the same CDR3. This chain links TRBV28 with TRBJ1-3; no clear D. Germline loops: CDR1 MDHEN, CDR2 SYDVKM. Trimming stripped 1 base from V and 3 bases from J, with 7 bases between. There are 14 residues in the CDR3. CDR3 amino acids: CASSLSAGGNTIYF. The CDR3 region has the DNA TGTGCCAGCAGTTTATCGGCAGGTGGAAACACCATATATTTT.

This clone has just a few counts. This chain connects TRBV7-8 to TRBJ1-1; TRBD1 agrees at 7 bases. The CDR3 spans 14 residues. V lost 4 bases and J lost 0; bases outside the gene matches: 2. CDR1 is SGHVS, CDR2 FQNEAQ, per germline. Here the CDR3 DNA reads TGTGCCAGCAGCTCCGGGACAGTGAACACTGAAGCTTTCTTT. Translating it yields CASSSGTVNTEAFF.

CDR3 amino acids: CASSRTGTYEQYF. The DNA of the CDR3 is TGTGCCAGCAGCCGGACAGGGACCTACGAGCAGTACTTC. The chain combines TRBV5-4 with TRBJ2-7, with 8 nucleotides matching TRBD1. This CDR3 is built from 13 residues. The V gene end was trimmed by 4 bases and the J gene end by 2 bases; junction bases not matched to a gene: 2. Germline V CDR1 and CDR2: SGHNT, YYREEE (reference sequence).

This clone turned up a few times. The chain is built from TRBV6-1 and TRBJ2-7; tentatively, D is TRBD1 (5 bases). In germline, CDR1 is MNHNS, CDR2 SASEGT. The CDR3 is 15 amino acids. Trimming took 4 bases from V and 2 from J, leaving 15 bases between them. The CDR3 spells CASSVVDSRTYEQYF. For the CDR3, the DNA is TGTGCCAGCAGTGTTGTAGACAGCAGAACCTACGAGCAGTACTTC.

This rearrangement joins TRBV9 to TRBJ1-5; D gene uncertain. Germline-derived CDR1 and CDR2 are SGDLS and YYNGEE. Trimming shortened V by 4 bases and J by 5 bases, and 13 bases separated the two germline ends. This CDR3 comprises 14 residues. The CDR3 spells CASSSGPSDQPQHF. DNA for the CDR3: TGTGCCAGCAGCTCCGGACCCAGCGATCAGCCCCAGCATTTT.

This sequence joins TRBV7-2 and TRBJ2-7; TRBD2 is a possible D gene (6 bases). Germline CDR1 and CDR2: SGHTA and FQGNSA. The V and J ends lost 5 bases and 0 bases respectively, with 11 bases between them. This CDR3 spans 14 amino acids. CDR3 bases: TGTGCCAGCAGCCGGGACTCGTTCTCCTACGAGCAGTACTTC. It encodes CASSRDSFSYEQYF.